This TCR beta chain was profiled in a study of beta chain features in type 1 diabetes. Study summary: Age and gender were similar between patients and healthy donors, as were cell yields. Sorted cells examined across all samples numbered approximately 100 million.

Trimming cost V 5 bases and J 2 bases, with 15 bases left between them. The CDR3 covers 16 residues. In germline, CDR1 is SGHAT, CDR2 FQDESV (reference sequence). In total, each donor contributed a single heparinised blood draw that averaged around 110 mL. Every bit of the isolated RNA underwent reverse transcription, so sequencing read expressed TCRB transcripts. Using immunoSEQ multiplex PCR, the repertoire was profiled, and TCRdb retains in-frame clones only, with some absent. Here the sample spans 350,000 to 400,000 clones, approximately 15% being singletons. The sequencing sample was made of naive CD4+ T cells from blood. The chain links TRBV11-1 to TRBJ2-2; D possibly corresponds to TRBD2 (6 bases). The sequence derives from a woman younger than 35 in good health. CDR3: CASSLESGSNTGELFF. The CDR3 DNA follows: TGTGCCAGCAGCCTAGAGTCCGGGAGCAACACCGGGGAGCTGTTTTTT.